One sample yielded the 2 T cell receptor beta chains listed below, sequenced in a study of blood T cell repertoires in COVID-19. Repertoires were generated with immunoSEQ multiplex PCR, while TCRdb's copy carries only in-frame clones and drops some. The repertoire holds about 140,000 clones, with 84% as singletons. The sample comprised peripheral blood. The receptor set was obtained from a man between 60 and 70 years old with active or convalescent COVID-19.

The chain combines TRBV5-4 with TRBJ1-1, with a weak D call TRBD1 (5 bases). Per germline, CDR1 SGHNT and CDR2 YYREEE (reference sequence). The CDR3 spans 15 residues. Trimming stripped 0 bases from V and 4 bases from J, with 13 bases between. As DNA, the CDR3 is TGTGCCAGCAGCTTGGCTTCGGGGGGTCGCACTGAAGCTTTCTTT. As protein: CASSLASGGRTEAFF.

The chain employs TRBV6-2 or TRBV6-3 and TRBJ2-2; 10 nucleotides align to TRBD1. This CDR3 is 17 amino acids long. Germline V gene sequence: CDR1 MNHEY, CDR2 SVGEGT. The V and J ends lost 2 bases and 3 bases, in that order; junction bases with no gene match: 6. CDR3 sequence (DNA): TGTGCCAGCAGTTACGAGGTGGGACAGGGGTACACCGGGGAGCTGTTTTTT. Its protein product is CASSYEVGQGYTGELFF.